The 10 T cell receptor beta chains below all came from one sample that was sequenced in a study of T-cell memory formation after mild COVID-19. TCRdb used MiXCR to reprocess the 5' RACE reads, holding one entry per CDR3 protein. This table has roughly 400,000 distinct CDR3 sequences, more than 15% appearing once. Material for sequencing was PBMCs or a T cell subset sorted from them (not recorded which). The receptors here all came from a man aged 18-30 years who had mild COVID-19 (a few samples of this study predate the infection). Cell type and time point are not known.

This clonotype has a handful of counts. The chain carries TRBV6-1 and TRBJ2-7, with 10 bases lining up with TRBD2. CDR3 length: 15 residues. The V segment lost 2 bases and the J segment 2 bases; nucleotides outside the gene matches: 3. Germline lookup yields CDR1 MNHNS and CDR2 SASEGT. The DNA for the CDR3 is TGTGCCAGCAGTGAACCCGGACTAGCGGCCTACGAGCAGTACTTC. It specifies CASSEPGLAAYEQYF.

This clonotype was picked up a small number of times. This chain joins TRBV5-1 and TRBJ2-3, with unresolved D. CDR3 size: 15 residues. Germline V gene sequence: CDR1 SGHRS, CDR2 YFSETQ. Trimming cost V 7 bases and J 1 base, with 16 bases left between them. The CDR3 DNA is TGCGCCAGCTCCCCGGACCAAGCCGGCACAGATACGCAGTATTTT. Its translation: CASSPDQAGTDTQYF.

This clonotype was counted a few times. The chain employs TRBV10-1 and TRBJ1-1, with a tentative D call TRBD1 (5 bases). V was clipped by 3 bases and J by 5 bases, with 10 bases between them. The germline CDR1 and CDR2 sequences are WNHNN and SYGVQD (reference sequence). The CDR3 has 13 residues. CDR3 sequence reads: CASSEQDGTEAFF. The CDR3 region has the DNA TGCGCCAGCAGTGAACAGGATGGAACTGAAGCTTTCTTT.

This clonotype was picked up a small number of times. The gene calls are TRBV24-1 and TRBJ2-6, with D uncertain. The germline V and J ends were trimmed by 4 bases and 1 base, with 4 bases remaining between them. The germline V gene has CDR1 KGHDR and CDR2 SFDVKD. The CDR3 extends over 14 amino acids. DNA of the CDR3: TGTGCCACCAGTGAATCTTCTGGGGCCAACGTCCTGACTTTC. Protein product: CATSESSGANVLTF.

Here the CDR3 reads CASSYLAGTGELFF. In nucleotides, the CDR3 is TGTGCCAGCAGTTACCTAGCGGGGACCGGGGAGCTGTTTTTT. This chain uses TRBV6-5 with TRBJ2-2; the match to TRBD2 covers 9 bases. V lost 2 bases, J lost 5 bases, and 0 bases stayed unmatched. This CDR3 has 14 residues. CDR1 MNHEY and CDR2 SVGAGI come from the germline V gene.

The chain recombines TRBV7-2 with TRBJ2-1; D unresolved. Per the germline V gene, CDR1 is SGHTA and CDR2 is FQGNSA. The CDR3 loop spans 13 amino acids. V was shortened by 4 bases and J by 7 bases, with 11 bases between the two germline ends. For the CDR3, the DNA is TGTGCCAGCAGCTACCAACTCGGAAATGAGCAGTTCTTC. Its translation is CASSYQLGNEQFF.

V and J are TRBV7-9 and TRBJ2-1; D gene unclear. This CDR3 is 14 amino acids long. CDR1 SEHNR and CDR2 FQNEAQ come from the germline V gene (reference sequence). The V gene lost 2 bases and the J gene lost 7 bases, with 12 bases spanning the gap. The CDR3 here is CASSLTFLWNEQFF. In nucleotides, the CDR3 is TGTGCCAGCAGCTTAACCTTCCTTTGGAATGAGCAGTTCTTC.

V gene TRBV6-5 combines with J gene TRBJ1-1; the match to TRBD1 covers 10 bases. The CDR3 totals 16 residues. The germline V gene has CDR1 MNHEY and CDR2 SVGAGI. The V and J ends lost 6 bases and 0 bases, in that order; junction bases with no gene match: 7. In DNA, the CDR3 is TGTGCCAGCAGCCCTGGACAGGGGGTAATGAACACTGAAGCTTTCTTT. Translated: CASSPGQGVMNTEAFF.

The chain carries TRBV12-3 or TRBV12-4 and TRBJ2-3; D is tentatively TRBD1 or TRBD2 (5 bases each). CDR3 length equals 13 residues. V was cut by 11 bases and J by 10 bases, with 22 bases left in between. The DNA of the CDR3 is TGTGCCGTGGGGACCCAGAACAAGAATCCGCAGTATTTT. It is translated as CAVGTQNKNPQYF.

The chain has TRBV3-1 and TRBJ1-6; possibly TRBD1 for D (5 bases). The CDR3 has 14 amino acids. Looked up from germline, CDR1 is LGHDT and CDR2 is YNNKEL (reference sequence). Trimming took off 4 bases at V and 10 bases at J, with 14 bases between the two ends. The CDR3 region has the DNA TGTGCCAGCAGCCCCCGGGGAGGGGAATCACCCCTCCACTTT. The encoded protein is CASSPRGGESPLHF.